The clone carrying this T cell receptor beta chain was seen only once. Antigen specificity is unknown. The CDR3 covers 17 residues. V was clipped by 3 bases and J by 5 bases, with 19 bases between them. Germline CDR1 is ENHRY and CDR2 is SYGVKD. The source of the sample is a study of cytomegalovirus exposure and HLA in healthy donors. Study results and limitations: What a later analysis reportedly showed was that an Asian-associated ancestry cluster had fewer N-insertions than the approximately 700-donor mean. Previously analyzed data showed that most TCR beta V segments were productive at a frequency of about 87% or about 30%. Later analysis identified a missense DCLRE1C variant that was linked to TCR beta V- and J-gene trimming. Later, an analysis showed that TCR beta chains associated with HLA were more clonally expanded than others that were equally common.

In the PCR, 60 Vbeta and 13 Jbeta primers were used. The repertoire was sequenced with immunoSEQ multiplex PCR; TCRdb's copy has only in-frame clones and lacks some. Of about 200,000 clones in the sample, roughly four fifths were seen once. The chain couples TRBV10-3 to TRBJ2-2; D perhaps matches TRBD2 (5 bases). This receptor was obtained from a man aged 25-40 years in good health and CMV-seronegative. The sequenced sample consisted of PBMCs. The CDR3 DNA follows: TGTGCCATCAGTGATATGGTAGCAGCATCGGGAACCGGGGAGCTGTTTTTT. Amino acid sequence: CAISDMVAASGTGELFF.